The 8 T cell receptor beta chains presented below share a single source sample, sequenced in a study of T cells in Graves' hyperthyroidism and ophthalmopathy. Using RNA transcripts as the source, TCR beta CDR3 regions were amplified. Researchers ran a first-round RT-PCR on the TCR CDR3 using the HTBI primer set. TCRdb analysed the multiplex PCR reads with MiXCR anew, one entry per CDR3 protein. The sample holds over 500,000 distinct CDR3 sequences, approximately 48% seen once. Sequenced: peripheral blood or thyroid tissue (not recorded which). The origin of the receptors is an adult woman with Graves' disease, either hyperthyroidism or ophthalmopathy (not recorded which).

For this clonotype: One base away lies a much larger clone, so this may be a sequencing read error. The CDR3 bases are TGTGCCAGCAGCCAAGGGGCCCTTACGGAGCAGTACTTC. It encodes CASSQGALTEQYF. The chain combines TRBV14 with TRBJ2-7, with D hard to call. The CDR3 sequence is 13 residues long. V shed 1 base and J shed 7 bases, with 11 bases lying between them. The germline gives CDR1 SGHDN, CDR2 FVKESK.

This clonotype showed up just once. The gene calls are TRBV20-1 and TRBJ1-6; 10 nucleotides agree with TRBD1. The CDR3 covers 13 residues. Germline values: CDR1 DFQATT, CDR2 SNEGSKA (reference sequence). The trim removed 6 bases at V and 13 bases at J, leaving 9 bases unmatched. CDR3 DNA: TGCAGTGCACAGGGACAGGGGAGCTCGCCCCTCCACTTT. Translated: CSAQGQGSSPLHF.

The table lists this clonotype with a few counts. This rearrangement joins TRBV7-2 to TRBJ2-1, with TRBD2 as a possible D gene (6 bases). This CDR3 comprises 12 residues. Looked up from germline, CDR1 is SGHTA and CDR2 is FQGNSA. V was cut by 2 bases and J by 11 bases, with 10 bases left in between. Here the CDR3 reads CASSLRRGKQFF. CDR3 DNA sequence: TGTGCCAGCAGCTTACGGAGGGGTAAGCAGTTCTTC.

The rearrangement links TRBV4-3 to TRBJ1-5, with a tentative D call TRBD1 (6 bases). The CDR3 has 16 residues. Germline CDR1 reads LGHNA; CDR2 reads YSLEER. Trimming pared 0 bases from V and 6 bases from J, leaving 15 bases between. DNA of the CDR3: TGCGCCAGCAGCCAAGAGTACAGGGCGGCCCCTCAGCCCCAGCATTTT. Protein: CASSQEYRAAPQPQHF.

To note about this clonotype: One end of the junction fails to match germline, which may point to a read error. The chain carries TRBV10-3 and TRBJ1-4, with unresolved D. Per the germline V gene, CDR1 is ENHRY and CDR2 is SYGVKD. CDR3 length: 14 residues. DNA of the CDR3: TGTGCCATCAGTGAACGGGCAGAGAATGAAAAACTGCTTTTT. Translation: CAISERAENEKLLF.

This clonotype was picked up one time. V is TRBV5-4 and J is TRBJ1-3; D possibly corresponds to TRBD1 (5 bases). There are 13 residues in the CDR3. The germline V gene encodes CDR1 SGHNT and CDR2 YYREEE (reference sequence). V was trimmed by 6 bases and J by 7 bases, leaving 14 bases between them. This chain's CDR3 is CASTQDTTNTIYF. The CDR3 DNA follows: TGTGCCAGCACCCAGGACACTACGAACACCATATATTTT. Full variable domain (rest looked up from reference TRBV5-4 and TRBJ1-3): ETGVTQSPTHLIKTRGQQVTLRCSSQSGHNTVSWYQQALGQGPQFIFQYYREEENGRGNFPPRFSGLQFPNYSSELNVNALELDDSALYLCASTQDTTNTIYFGEGSWLTVV.

The chain carries TRBV7-7 and TRBJ2-5; D might be TRBD1 (6 bases). The CDR3 covers 15 residues. Germline values: CDR1 SSHAT, CDR2 FNYEAQ (reference sequence). The DNA of the CDR3 is TGTGCTAACAGCTCCTTCATGGGGGCACAAGAGACCCAGTACTTC. Residues: CANSSFMGAQETQYF.

The table lists this clonotype with many counts. The rearrangement joins TRBV15 to TRBJ1-3; D might be TRBD1 (6 bases). The V gene's germline CDR1 is LNHNV and CDR2 YYDKDF (reference sequence). The CDR3 is 14 residues long. Trimming stripped 5 bases from V and 3 bases from J, with 11 bases between. CDR3 coding DNA: TGTGCCACCAGCTCGGGGGGCGGTGGAAACACCATATATTTT. Translation gives CATSSGGGGNTIYF.